Presented here are 21 T cell receptor beta chains from one specimen sequenced in a study of blood T cells in healthy people across ages. Combining a sample-barcoded 5' primer with a J-beta primer mix, a second PCR ran for roughly 6 to 12 cycles. TCRdb re-analysed the 5' RACE reads in MiXCR, keeping a single row per CDR3 protein. The sample holds about 1.8 million distinct CDR3 sequences; 49% are singletons and the top ten take over 2%. The sequencing sample was made of blood. These receptors all stem from a middle-aged woman in good health.

This clonotype was found once. The chain links TRBV6-6 to TRBJ2-1; 12 bases agree with TRBD2. CDR3 length equals 16 residues. CDR1 MNHNY and CDR2 SVGAGI come from the germline V gene (reference sequence). V was pared by 2 bases and J by 9 bases, with 8 bases of the junction left unmatched. CDR3 DNA sequence: TGTGCCAGCAGTTACGGGCTAGCGGGGGGGACGGGTGAGCAGTTCTTC. It translates to CASSYGLAGGTGEQFF.

The chain uses TRBV15 and TRBJ1-6; 10 bases are shared with TRBD1. The CDR3 loop spans 16 amino acids. Germline V gives CDR1 LNHNV, CDR2 YYDKDF (reference sequence). V trimming: 5 bases; J trimming: 10 bases; junction bases outside the gene matches: 11. CDR3 in amino acids: CATSGGTGVFGSPLHF. CDR3 bases: TGTGCCACCAGCGGCGGGACAGGGGTGTTCGGCTCACCCCTCCACTTT.

A note on this clonotype: One end of the junction does not line up with germline, which may come from a read error. The V and J genes are TRBV7-3 and TRBJ2-1; possibly TRBD2 for D (6 bases). The CDR3 is made up of 15 amino acids. CDR1 and CDR2 (germline): SGHTA, FQGTGA. CDR3 sequence (DNA): TGTGCCAGCAGCTTAATGGGGGGTACCTACAATGAGCAGTACTTT. Translating gives CASSLMGGTYNEQYF. Combining the CDR3 with reference TRBV7-3 and TRBJ2-1 gives the whole variable domain GAGVSQTPSNKVTEKGKYVELRCDPISGHTALYWYRQSLGQGPEFLIYFQGTGAADDSGLPNDRFFAVRPEGSVSTLKIQRTERGDSAVYLCASSLMGGTYNEQYFGPGTRLTVL.

This clonotype was counted only a few times. The chain carries TRBV10-3 and TRBJ2-7; 8 bases map to TRBD2. After removal of 6 bases from V and 0 bases from J, the junction contained 7 bases not matched to a gene. Per germline, CDR1 ENHRY and CDR2 SYGVKD. The CDR3 covers 15 residues. The CDR3 DNA is TGTGCCATCAGCCCGGGACTAGAGAGCTCCTACGAGCAGTACTTC. Amino acids: CAISPGLESSYEQYF.

This sequence joins TRBV21-1 and TRBJ2-7; TRBD2 is the table's D call, not checked against the DNA. TRBV21-1 is a documented pseudogene. The CDR3 consists of 17 residues. CDR3 loop: CASSTIRDGRPAYEQYF. As DNA, the CDR3 is TGTGCCAGCAGCACTATCAGGGATGGCCGCCCAGCCTACGAGCAGTACTTC.

V gene TRBV20-1 combines with J gene TRBJ2-3; 12 nucleotides agree with TRBD2. Germline trimming cut 6 bases from V and 5 bases from J; bases unmatched to any gene: 6. The CDR3 runs to 14 residues. The germline gives CDR1 DFQATT, CDR2 SNEGSKA (reference sequence). The CDR3 DNA sequence: TGCAGTGCCCGGACTAGCGGGGACGTAGATACGCAGTATTTT. It yields the protein CSARTSGDVDTQYF.

The rearrangement joins TRBV5-1 to TRBJ2-6, with 11 nucleotides matching TRBD2. With 4 bases clipped from V and 0 bases from J, the junction kept 6 bases outside the gene matches. Germline CDR1 is SGHRS and CDR2 is YFSETQ. CDR3 size: 18 residues. The CDR3 nucleotides are TGCGCCAGCAGCCAAACCGGGACTAGCGGCTCTGGGGCCAACGTCCTGACTTTC. This gives the protein CASSQTGTSGSGANVLTF.

The chain uses TRBV20-1 and TRBJ2-5; 13 nucleotides match TRBD2. Germline CDR1 is DFQATT and CDR2 is SNEGSKA (reference sequence). Trimming took 6 bases from V and 1 from J; bases not matched to a gene: 8. This CDR3 contains 16 residues. CDR3 region: CSAPRLAGGRQETQYF. CDR3 bases: TGCAGTGCGCCCAGACTAGCGGGGGGACGCCAAGAGACCCAGTACTTC.

The V gene is TRBV7-9, the J gene TRBJ2-5; 8 bases map to TRBD2. J was trimmed by 1 base and V by 4 bases; bases with no gene match: 8. CDR3 length equals 16 residues. Per the germline V gene, CDR1 is SEHNR and CDR2 is FQNEAQ (reference sequence). The CDR3 here is CASSSGLALLQETQYF. Written as DNA, the CDR3 is TGTGCCAGCAGCTCAGGACTAGCCCTACTCCAAGAGACCCAGTACTTC. Together with reference TRBV7-9 and TRBJ2-5, the CDR3 gives the full variable domain: DTGVSQNPRHKITKRGQNVTFRCDPISEHNRLYWYRQTLGQGPEFLTYFQNEAQLEKSRLLSDRFSAERPKGSFSTLEIQRTEQGDSAMYLCASSSGLALLQETQYFGPGTRLLVL.

This chain joins TRBV12-3 or TRBV12-4 and TRBJ1-5; D perhaps matches TRBD1 (5 bases). The CDR3 is 14 amino acids. With 6 bases removed from V and 0 bases from J, the gap between germline ends came to 9 bases. The CDR3 DNA sequence: TGTGCCAGCAGACTCAGGGATAGCAATCAGCCCCAGCATTTT. Protein sequence: CASRLRDSNQPQHF.

The chain employs TRBV29-1 and TRBJ1-1; D unclear. Trimming took off 6 bases at V and 4 bases at J, with 12 bases between the two ends. Germline CDR1 and CDR2: SQVTM and ANQGSEA. The CDR3 spans 12 residues. CDR3 protein: CSVARNSTEAFF. CDR3 DNA: TGCAGCGTCGCTAGGAATTCCACTGAAGCTTTCTTT.

The genes are TRBV7-3 and TRBJ1-6, with D possibly matching TRBD1 (5 bases). V lost 4 bases to trimming and J lost 7 bases, with 14 bases between them. Germline CDR1 and CDR2: SGHTA and FQGTGA. The CDR3 covers 15 residues. This CDR3 reads CASSSQGSGNSPLHF. In DNA, the CDR3 is TGTGCCAGCAGCTCCCAGGGTTCAGGGAATTCACCCCTCCACTTT.

The chain is built from TRBV5-1 and TRBJ2-1; 10 bases align to TRBD1. J was trimmed by 3 bases and V by 4 bases; bases with no gene match: 7. CDR1 is SGHRS and CDR2 is YFSETQ in the germline V gene. The CDR3 is 16 amino acids. The CDR3 region has the DNA TGCGCCAGCAGCATAGCGGGACAGGGGATCTACAATGAGCAGTTCTTC. It encodes CASSIAGQGIYNEQFF.

The chain uses TRBV18 and TRBJ2-7; no clear D. This CDR3 has 13 amino acids. Germline V CDR1 and CDR2: KGHSH, LQKENI. Trimming took off 0 bases at V and 4 bases at J, with 7 bases between the two ends. The CDR3, as DNA: TGTGCCAGCTCACCACCGGAGATTTACGAGCAGTACTTC. Translation gives CASSPPEIYEQYF.

A few counts support this clonotype. The rearrangement links TRBV5-1 to TRBJ2-4; D unresolved. The J call may be incorrect, as the DNA end agrees better with TRBJ2-7. Germline lookup yields CDR1 SGHRS and CDR2 YFSETQ. The CDR3 has 13 amino acids. CDR3 sequence (DNA): TGCGCCAGCAGCTTGGAACCTTTGAGCGAGCAGTACTTC. Its protein is CASSLEPLSEQYF.

The CDR3 region is CASSLGSRPETQYF. Written as DNA, the CDR3 is TGTGCCAGCAGCTTAGGATCCAGGCCCGAGACCCAGTACTTC. This sequence joins TRBV7-2 and TRBJ2-5, with D unresolved. Looked up from germline, CDR1 is SGHTA and CDR2 is FQGNSA. The ends were cut back, 1 base at V and 5 bases at J, with 11 bases in the middle. CDR3 length equals 14 residues.

This sequence joins TRBV20-1 and TRBJ1-5, with TRBD1 matching over 12 bases. Germline-derived CDR1 and CDR2 are DFQATT and SNEGSKA (reference sequence). The CDR3 consists of 17 residues. V lost 1 base, J lost 0 bases, and 4 bases stayed unmatched. The CDR3 loop is CSARGGQGASSNQPQHF. The CDR3 DNA reads TGCAGTGCTAGAGGGGGACAGGGGGCCTCTAGCAATCAGCCCCAGCATTTT.

As concerns this clonotype: A much larger clone lies a single base off, so this may be a read error. The J gene is TRBJ2-5, the V gene TRBV7-2; no reliable D call. Germline V gene sequence: CDR1 SGHTA, CDR2 FQGNSA. There are 14 residues in the CDR3. The ends were cut back, 5 bases at V and 2 bases at J, with 12 bases in the middle. CDR3 DNA: TGTGCCAGCAGCCCATACGACAATCAAGAGACCCAGTACTTC. This translates into CASSPYDNQETQYF. The variable domain in full, completed from reference TRBV7-2 and TRBJ2-5, reads GAGVSQSPSNKVTEKGKDVELRCDPISGHTALYWYRQSLGQGLEFLIYFQGNSAPDKSGLPSDRFSAERTGGSVSTLTIQRTQQEDSAVYLCASSPYDNQETQYFGPGTRLLVL.

This clonotype has just a few counts. The rearrangement uses TRBV20-1 and TRBJ2-1, with TRBD2 identical over 11 bases. Germline CDR1 reads DFQATT; CDR2 reads SNEGSKA (reference sequence). V lost 0 bases and J lost 1; bases outside the gene matches: 8. The CDR3 spans 18 residues. CDR3 sequence: CSARDPWTSGSSYNEQFF. In DNA form, the CDR3 reads TGCAGTGCTAGAGATCCCTGGACTAGCGGGTCGTCCTACAATGAGCAGTTCTTC.

The chain joins TRBV6-5 to TRBJ1-2; 8 positions match TRBD1. The V gene end was trimmed by 0 bases and the J gene end by 6 bases; junction bases not matched to a gene: 6. The CDR3 runs 15 residues. The germline V gene encodes CDR1 MNHEY and CDR2 SVGAGI. CDR3 in DNA: TGTGCCAGCAGTTACTCGCCAGGGGGCGCCAATGGCTACACCTTC. Translating gives CASSYSPGGANGYTF.

V is TRBV28 and J is TRBJ1-1, with D unresolved. The CDR3 is made up of 14 amino acids. Per the germline V gene, CDR1 is MDHEN and CDR2 is SYDVKM. V shed 6 bases and J shed 1 base, with 12 bases lying between them. In DNA form, the CDR3 reads TGTGCCAGCAGACTTAGACAACCGAACACTGAAGCTTTCTTT. The encoded protein is CASRLRQPNTEAFF.